The subject of this entry is one TCR beta chain. Trimming stripped 2 bases from V and 6 bases from J, with 8 bases between. This CDR3 contains 12 residues. Looked up from germline, CDR1 is GTSNPN and CDR2 is SVGIG (reference sequence). This sample was included in a study of blood T cell repertoires in COVID-19. Turning to the study itself: From the United States, Italy and Spain came samples of acute and convalescent COVID-19. Sample material is recorded as cDNA or gDNA derived from T cells, B-cell-depleted T cells, or PBMCs.

Original processing methods: Counts of nucleated cells, estimated from reference gene primer amplification, were obtained. This table comes from immunoSEQ multiplex PCR, and its TCRdb copy is limited to in-frame clones, with some not included. The V and J calls and the clone size are those of that table, but D and trimming were determined from the DNA. This table holds about 190,000 clones, 75% to 90% found once. This sequence originates from a man in his forties or fifties with acute or convalescent COVID-19. The sample consisted of peripheral blood. The V call is TRBV30, the J call TRBJ2-1; no reliable D call. The CDR3 here is CAWSPRSNEQFF. DNA of the CDR3: TGTGCCTGGAGTCCCAGGTCCAATGAGCAGTTCTTC.